This T cell receptor (beta chain) appears in the sequencing data of a study of cytomegalovirus exposure and HLA in healthy donors. The V gene end was trimmed by 6 bases and the J gene end by 6 bases; junction bases not matched to a gene: 7. The CDR3 loop spans 14 amino acids. CDR1 ENHRY and CDR2 SYGVKD come from the germline V gene. The PCR employed 60 Vbeta primers together with 13 Jbeta primers. Profiling relied on immunoSEQ multiplex PCR, and the TCRdb table lists in-frame clones only, not all of them. This table lists 150,000 to 200,000 clones. The specimen was PBMCs. This receptor was obtained from a man under 40 in good health and CMV-seronegative. The genes are TRBV10-3 and TRBJ2-3; 9 bases are a match to TRBD1. The CDR3 reads CAIRETGGADTQYF. CDR3 DNA: TGTGCCATCAGGGAGACAGGGGGTGCCGATACGCAGTATTTT.